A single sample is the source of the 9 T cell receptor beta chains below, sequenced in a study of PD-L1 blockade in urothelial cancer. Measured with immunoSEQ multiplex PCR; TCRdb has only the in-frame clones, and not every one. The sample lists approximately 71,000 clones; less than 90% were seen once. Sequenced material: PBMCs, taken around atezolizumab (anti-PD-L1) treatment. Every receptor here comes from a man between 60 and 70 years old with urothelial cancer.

CDR3 sequence reads: CASSNGTVGSYEQYF. The CDR3 coding sequence is TGCGCCAGCAGCAACGGGACAGTAGGTTCCTACGAGCAGTACTTC. The V call is TRBV5-1, the J call TRBJ2-7; TRBD1 agrees at 7 bases. Germline values: CDR1 SGHRS, CDR2 YFSETQ. CDR3 length: 15 amino acids. V trimming: 4 bases; J trimming: 1 base; junction bases outside the gene matches: 8.

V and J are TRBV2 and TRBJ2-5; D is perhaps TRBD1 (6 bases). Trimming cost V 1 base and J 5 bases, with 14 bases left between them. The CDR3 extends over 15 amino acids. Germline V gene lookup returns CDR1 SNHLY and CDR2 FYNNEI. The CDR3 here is CASSEVSQGHETQYF. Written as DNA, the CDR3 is TGTGCCAGCAGTGAAGTGTCGCAGGGACATGAGACCCAGTACTTC.

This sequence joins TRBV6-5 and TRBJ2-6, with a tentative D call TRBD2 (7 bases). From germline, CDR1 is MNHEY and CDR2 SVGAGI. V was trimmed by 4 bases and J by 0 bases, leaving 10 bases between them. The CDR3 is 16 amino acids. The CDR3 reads CASSFAGASGANVLTF. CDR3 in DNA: TGTGCCAGCAGTTTCGCGGGGGCCTCTGGGGCCAACGTCCTGACTTTC.

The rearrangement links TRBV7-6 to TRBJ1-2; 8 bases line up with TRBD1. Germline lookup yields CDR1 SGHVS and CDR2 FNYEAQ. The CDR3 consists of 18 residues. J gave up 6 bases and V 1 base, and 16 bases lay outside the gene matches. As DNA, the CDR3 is TGTGCCAGCAGCTTAGGATCGACAGGGACAGGCCACAGTAATGGCTACACCTTC. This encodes CASSLGSTGTGHSNGYTF.

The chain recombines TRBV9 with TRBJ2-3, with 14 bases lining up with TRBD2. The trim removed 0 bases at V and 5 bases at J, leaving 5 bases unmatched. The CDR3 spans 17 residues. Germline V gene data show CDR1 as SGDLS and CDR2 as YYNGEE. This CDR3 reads CASSVATGTSGGDTQYF. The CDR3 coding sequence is TGTGCCAGCAGCGTAGCTACTGGGACTAGCGGGGGAGATACGCAGTATTTT.

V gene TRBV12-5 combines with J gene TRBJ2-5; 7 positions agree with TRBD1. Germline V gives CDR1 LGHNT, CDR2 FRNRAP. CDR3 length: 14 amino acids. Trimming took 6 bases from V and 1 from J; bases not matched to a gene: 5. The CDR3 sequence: CASGSGGVQETQYF. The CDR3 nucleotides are TGTGCTAGTGGCTCAGGGGGAGTCCAAGAGACCCAGTACTTC.

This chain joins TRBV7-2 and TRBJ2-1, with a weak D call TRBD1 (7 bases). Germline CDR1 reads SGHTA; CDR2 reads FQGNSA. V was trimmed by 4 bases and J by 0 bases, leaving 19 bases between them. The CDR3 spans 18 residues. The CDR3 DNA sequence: TGTGCCAGCAGCTCAGGGGGGTTCCTATCGCGCTCCTACAATGAGCAGTTCTTC. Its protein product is CASSSGGFLSRSYNEQFF.

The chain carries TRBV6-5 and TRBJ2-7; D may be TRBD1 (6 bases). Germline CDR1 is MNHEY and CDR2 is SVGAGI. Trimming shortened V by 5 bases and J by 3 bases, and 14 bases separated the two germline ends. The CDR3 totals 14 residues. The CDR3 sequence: CASSRDGQSYEQYF. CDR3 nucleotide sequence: TGTGCCAGCAGTCGGGACGGACAGAGCTACGAGCAGTACTTC.

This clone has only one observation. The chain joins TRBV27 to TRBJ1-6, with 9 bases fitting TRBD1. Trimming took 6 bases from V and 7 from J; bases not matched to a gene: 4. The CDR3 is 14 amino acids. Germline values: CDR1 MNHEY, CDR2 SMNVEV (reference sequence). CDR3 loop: CASSGTGKNSPLHF. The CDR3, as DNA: TGTGCCAGCAGCGGGACAGGGAAAAATTCACCCCTCCACTTT.